This T cell receptor (beta chain) was sequenced for a study of cytomegalovirus exposure and HLA in healthy donors. Study-wide findings and caveats: Apparent HLA restriction characterized most CMV-associated TCR beta chains in a later analysis.

The PCR contained 60 Vbeta and 13 Jbeta primers. Assay used: immunoSEQ multiplex PCR; TCRdb lists only in-frame clones, some missing. Of 200,000 to 250,000 clones in the sample, around 83% were seen once. For this clone: Its specificity is not known.

This sequence originates from a woman between 45 and 60 years old in good health and CMV-seropositive. Material: PBMCs.

This CDR3 is CASSLGRYEQYF. CDR3 nucleotide sequence: TGTGCCAGCAGCCTAGGCCGGTACGAGCAGTACTTC. The rearrangement links TRBV7-9 to TRBJ2-7; D is undetermined. Germline lookup yields CDR1 SEHNR and CDR2 FQNEAQ (reference sequence). The CDR3 totals 12 residues. V lost 5 bases, J lost 4 bases, and 9 bases lay in between.